The 24 T cell receptor beta chains below come from one sample, sequenced in a study of cytomegalovirus exposure and HLA in healthy donors. TCRdb keeps only in-frame clones here, not all; method: immunoSEQ multiplex PCR. The table has about 310,000 clones, roughly 87% seen once; the top ten hold around 0.96%. Sequenced material: PBMCs. These receptor sequences come from a man aged 30-40 years in good health and CMV-seronegative.

The chain employs TRBV29-1 and TRBJ1-1; 7 bases fit TRBD1. This CDR3 comprises 17 residues. Germline values: CDR1 SQVTM, CDR2 ANQGSEA. The ends lost 1 base at V and 0 bases at J; junction bases unmatched: 11. The CDR3 DNA sequence: TGCAGCGTTGAAGTTACCAGGGGGGACCTCTTGAACACTGAAGCTTTCTTT. It codes for CSVEVTRGDLLNTEAFF.

V and J are TRBV27 and TRBJ2-3; D is unclear. Germline CDR1 MNHEY, CDR2 SMNVEV (reference sequence). Trimming left V 2 bases short and J 0 bases short, with 15 bases between. The CDR3 is made up of 17 amino acids. This chain's CDR3 is CASSLQLRPTSTDTQYF. Written as DNA, the CDR3 is TGTGCCAGCAGTTTACAACTCAGGCCAACTAGCACAGATACGCAGTATTTT.

The gene calls are TRBV25-1 and TRBJ2-3; D unclear. The CDR3 has 16 residues. CDR1 and CDR2 from the germline V gene are MGHDK and SYGVNS. The germline V and J ends were trimmed by 4 bases and 3 bases, with 17 bases remaining between them. Here the CDR3 reads CASSVSQTSSTDTQYF. The DNA of the CDR3 is TGTGCCAGCAGTGTGTCACAGACCTCCTCGACAGATACGCAGTATTTT.

The CDR3 coding sequence is TGTGCCAGCAGCGGGACAGAAACGGCCCATGGCTACACCTTC. Protein sequence: CASSGTETAHGYTF. The chain employs TRBV9 and TRBJ1-2, with D tentatively TRBD1 (6 bases). Trimming took off 3 bases at V and 6 bases at J, with 15 bases between the two ends. Germline CDR1 is SGDLS and CDR2 is YYNGEE. CDR3 length: 14 residues.

The rearrangement links TRBV2 to TRBJ2-5; D is ambiguous. The CDR3 spans 13 residues. Germline values: CDR1 SNHLY, CDR2 FYNNEI. V lost 6 bases, J lost 5 bases, and 13 bases lay in between. In nucleotides, the CDR3 is TGTGCCAGCAGCCCCGAAACATCGGAGACCCAGTACTTC. This codes for CASSPETSETQYF.

The genes are TRBV6-5 and TRBJ1-4; the D is unclear. This CDR3 has 15 residues. V lost 6 bases, J lost 3 bases, and 14 bases lay in between. Germline CDR1 reads MNHEY; CDR2 reads SVGAGI. The DNA for the CDR3 is TGTGCCAGCAGCCGCGGAGGTAGAGCTAATGAAAAACTGTTTTTT. It yields the protein CASSRGGRANEKLFF.

The J gene is TRBJ1-5, the V gene TRBV30; 7 bases align to TRBD1. V shed 0 bases, J shed 6 bases, and the junction held 2 bases outside the gene matches. Germline-derived CDR1 and CDR2 are GTSNPN and SVGIG (reference sequence). The CDR3 loop spans 13 amino acids. CDR3 region: CAWSVGTVQPQHF. The CDR3, as DNA: TGTGCCTGGAGTGTAGGGACAGTTCAGCCCCAGCATTTT. The entire variable domain, with the rest obtained from reference TRBV30 and TRBJ1-5, is as follows: SQTIHQWPATLVQPVGSPLSLECTVEGTSNPNLYWYRQAAGRGLQLLFYSVGIGQISSEVPQNLSASRPQDRQFILSSKKLLLSDSGFYLCAWSVGTVQPQHFGDGTRLSIL.

V usage is TRBV19 and J usage is TRBJ2-1, with a weak D call TRBD1 (5 bases). Trimming removed 3 bases at V and 5 bases at J, with 8 bases between. Germline V gene lookup returns CDR1 LNHDA and CDR2 SQIVND (reference sequence). This CDR3 contains 13 residues. CDR3 in amino acids: CASSIRVHNEQFF. The CDR3, as DNA: TGTGCCAGTAGTATCAGGGTCCACAATGAGCAGTTCTTC.

This chain connects TRBV7-8 to TRBJ2-1; perhaps TRBD2 as D (5 bases). The ends were cut back, 4 bases at V and 9 bases at J, with 13 bases in the middle. The CDR3 loop spans 13 amino acids. Germline values: CDR1 SGHVS, CDR2 FQNEAQ. CDR3 amino acids: CASSSLLEAEQFF. CDR3 in DNA: TGTGCCAGCAGCTCCCTACTAGAGGCTGAGCAGTTCTTC.

As to this clone: This CDR3 is also generated by other DNA sequences in the sample. This sequence joins TRBV18 and TRBJ1-1; perhaps TRBD1 as D (5 bases). CDR3 length: 13 amino acids. Germline V lookup: CDR1 KGHSH, CDR2 LQKENI. V lost 3 bases to trimming and J lost 5 bases, with 10 bases between them. CDR3 coding DNA: TGTGCCAGCTCACCGCAGGGTGGGACTGAAGCTTTCTTT. It yields the protein CASSPQGGTEAFF.

The gene calls are TRBV18 and TRBJ2-7; 7 nucleotides align to TRBD1. Germline trimming cut 6 bases from V and 6 bases from J; bases unmatched to any gene: 14. Germline V gives CDR1 KGHSH, CDR2 LQKENI. The CDR3 has 15 amino acids. This chain's CDR3 is CASSIRDSLWGEQYF. DNA of the CDR3: TGTGCCAGCTCGATCCGGGACAGCCTTTGGGGCGAGCAGTACTTC. The variable domain in full, completed from reference TRBV18 and TRBJ2-7, reads NAGVMQNPRHLVRRRGQEARLRCSPMKGHSHVYWYRQLPEEGLKFMVYLQKENIIDESGMPKERFSAEFPKEGPSILRIQQVVRGDSAAYFCASSIRDSLWGEQYFGPGTRLTVT.

The count of this clone is one. This chain connects TRBV11-3 to TRBJ2-7, with D possibly TRBD2 on 6 matching bases. This CDR3 spans 13 amino acids. Germline CDR1 SGHNT, CDR2 YENEEA. The V end was cut by 5 bases, the J end by 1 base, with 9 bases between. The CDR3 DNA reads TGTGCCAGCAGCCCTCGGGGGTCCTACGAGCAGTACTTC. It translates to CASSPRGSYEQYF.

The chain links TRBV21-1 to TRBJ2-7; the table's D call TRBD1 went unverified against the DNA. TRBV21-1 is flagged as a pseudogene. CDR3 size: 15 residues. CDR3 DNA: TGTGCCAGCAGCATATATTTCGACAGTTACTACGAGCAGTACTTC. Translation: CASSIYFDSYYEQYF.

This sequence joins TRBV7-2 and TRBJ1-3; 7 nucleotides align to TRBD1. V gave up 5 bases and J gave up 2 bases; unmatched junction bases: 9. CDR1 is SGHTA, CDR2 FQGNSA, per germline. The length of the CDR3 is 16 residues. CDR3 loop: CASSIKTGSPGNTIYF. CDR3 coding DNA: TGTGCCAGCAGCATAAAGACAGGGTCCCCTGGAAACACCATATATTTT.

V gene TRBV4-2 combines with J gene TRBJ2-1, with 8 positions matching TRBD2. The junction had 3 bases not matched to a gene; V was cut back by 3 bases and J by 2 bases. This CDR3 has 15 amino acids. Germline CDR1 reads LGHNA; CDR2 reads YNFKEQ. CDR3 residues: CASSHDGGAYNEQFF. In DNA form, the CDR3 reads TGTGCCAGCAGCCACGACGGGGGGGCCTACAATGAGCAGTTCTTC.

The CDR3 region is CATSRQTSVSKGTQYF. The CDR3 bases are TGTGCCACCAGCAGACAGACTAGCGTGAGCAAGGGGACCCAGTACTTC. This chain connects TRBV15 to TRBJ2-5; 8 bases map to TRBD2. V dropped 2 bases and J dropped 7; count of bases not matched to a gene: 12. The CDR3 is made up of 16 amino acids. Germline loops: CDR1 LNHNV, CDR2 YYDKDF (reference sequence).

The rearrangement links TRBV6-1 to TRBJ1-6, with unresolved D. The CDR3 runs to 16 residues. The V gene lost 0 bases and the J gene lost 9 bases, with 15 bases spanning the gap. Germline CDR1 MNHNS, CDR2 SASEGT. The CDR3 is CASSEARKSRGSPLHF. The CDR3, as DNA: TGTGCCAGCAGTGAAGCGAGGAAAAGCAGAGGTTCACCCCTCCACTTT.

The rearrangement links TRBV6-5 to TRBJ2-5, with 7 nucleotides matching TRBD2. V lost 6 bases, J lost 2 bases, and 6 bases stayed unmatched. The V gene's germline CDR1 is MNHEY and CDR2 SVGAGI. This CDR3 is 14 amino acids long. As DNA, the CDR3 is TGTGCCAGCAGGCAGCGGGGAAGACAAGAGACCCAGTACTTC. Residues: CASRQRGRQETQYF.

V gene TRBV6-5 combines with J gene TRBJ2-3, with TRBD2 as a possible D gene (6 bases). Per the germline V gene, CDR1 is MNHEY and CDR2 is SVGAGI. This CDR3 spans 13 amino acids. Deletions cut 9 bases from V and 0 bases from J, with 10 bases between. In DNA, the CDR3 is TGTGCCAGTCTAGCGCTCAGCACAGATACGCAGTATTTT. It specifies CASLALSTDTQYF.

This chain connects TRBV13 to TRBJ1-1; 8 bases are a match to TRBD1. The CDR3 covers 15 residues. Germline V gene lookup returns CDR1 PRHDT and CDR2 FYEKMQ (reference sequence). Trimming took 6 bases from V and 6 from J; bases not matched to a gene: 12. The CDR3 loop reads CASSQTTGVIAEAFF. In DNA, the CDR3 is TGTGCCAGCAGTCAAACGACAGGGGTTATAGCTGAAGCTTTCTTT.

This clone was counted once. V is TRBV5-1 and J is TRBJ1-1; 11 bases align to TRBD1. The germline CDR1 and CDR2 sequences are SGHRS and YFSETQ. Trimming removed 2 bases from V and 4 bases from J; junction bases left unmatched: 1. There are 14 residues in the CDR3. The DNA of the CDR3 is TGCGCCAGCAGCTTAGGGACAGGGGGCACTGAAGCTTTCTTT. This codes for CASSLGTGGTEAFF.

V is TRBV7-9 and J is TRBJ1-1, with 9 bases identical to TRBD1. Germline lookup yields CDR1 SEHNR and CDR2 FQNEAQ (reference sequence). The V gene end was trimmed by 4 bases and the J gene end by 1 base; junction bases not matched to a gene: 7. CDR3 size: 16 residues. The CDR3 DNA follows: TGTGCCAGCAGCTACAGGGGGCTTCTTGGGAACACTGAAGCTTTCTTT. Protein: CASSYRGLLGNTEAFF.

The chain carries TRBV7-2 and TRBJ2-5; D remains unclear. Per the germline V gene, CDR1 is SGHTA and CDR2 is FQGNSA. The CDR3 length is 15 residues. V lost 0 bases and J lost 4, with 12 bases in between. The CDR3 reads CASSLARQFSETQYF. CDR3 nucleotide sequence: TGTGCCAGCAGCTTAGCGCGGCAGTTTTCAGAGACCCAGTACTTC.

This clone occurred once. J is TRBJ2-2 and V is TRBV7-9, with D perhaps matching TRBD2 (6 bases). The germline CDR1 and CDR2 sequences are SEHNR and FQNEAQ (reference sequence). Deletions cut 5 bases from V and 2 bases from J, with 18 bases between. The CDR3 is 17 residues long. Here the CDR3 reads CASSPTRGTGNTGELFF. The CDR3 DNA reads TGTGCCAGCAGCCCTACTCGCGGGACGGGAAACACCGGGGAGCTGTTTTTT.